Given below is one T cell receptor beta chain in context. In its sample, this clone was seen once. Its cognate antigen has yet to be identified. Per-nucleotide qualities are absent, and no much larger clonotype sits a single base away. This entry belongs to a study of beta chain features in type 1 diabetes (dated by TCRdb to between 2017 and 2018). With regard to the full study: Mean age, gender distribution, total cell number and subset yield were not different between patients and healthy donors. A total of 107,917,701 sorted cells were examined across all samples, and a strong correlation was observed between cell number per subset and RNA yield. The study compared the TCRB repertoires of sorted circulating CD4+ T cell subsets in recently diagnosed type 1 diabetes patients with those in matched healthy donors. Regulatory and stem cell-like memory subsets were isolated from only 8 patients and roughly eight healthy donors, whereas naive and central memory subsets came from all 30 or so donors. What the research found in general, with its limitations: Because cDNA was sequenced instead of genomic DNA, activated cells with high expression could be over-represented, although the groups did not differ in activation or CD3 levels. HLA sub-analyses involved small numbers of individuals, so any influence of HLA type on TCRB rearrangement remained unresolved. PCR might favor shorter templates, but patient and control samples were amplified and corrected together, so any skew would affect both groups equally. In all four CD4+ subsets, TCRB CDR3 length was moderately but significantly shorter in type 1 diabetes patients. Naive, central memory and regulatory TCRB repertoires appeared to be more alike among patients than among healthy donors. At VDJ recombination sites, type 1 diabetes patients had fewer insertions and more deleted nucleotides, which implies abnormalities in thymic rearrangement.

From each donor, a single peripheral blood sample of about 100 mL on average was drawn into heparinised tubes. A BD FACSAria II and a panel including CD45RO, CCR7, CD25, CD127, CD95 and CD27 were used to sort naive, central memory, regulatory and stem cell-like memory CD4+ T cells. A purity above 98% was achieved for all sorted populations. PBMCs were separated immediately by Lymphoprep density gradient centrifugation and were stained directly, without being cultured. Samples were stained and sorted in pairs, with one healthy donor and one patient per experiment, so that batch effects were minimized. Trimming at the junction amounts to 5 bases on V and 5 bases on J, and the germline ends lie 11 bases apart. From its cysteine to its phenylalanine, the CDR3 spans 13 amino acids. Just the 39-base CDR3 DNA is kept, in frame starting at base 1. For CDR1 and CDR2, the germline V gene lists SGHRS and YFSETQ.

The High Capacity cDNA Reverse Transcription Kit was used to reverse transcribe all of the isolated RNA, meaning that expressed TCRB transcripts were what got sequenced. Deep immunoSEQ sequencing was performed on naive, central memory and regulatory T cell samples, with an average of around 3.4 million total reads per sample. After sorted cells were lysed in RLT buffer, RNA was extracted with DNase-treated RNeasy Micro or Mini kits, with the choice depending on cell number. Each cell subset was processed separately to prevent cross-contamination, with patient and healthy donor samples processed together. TCRB sequences were amplified from cDNA with the immunoSEQ multiplex PCR, producing 87-bp fragments spanning the CDR3 region. Amplicons were sequenced on the Illumina HiSeq platform. Concerning the study's data processing: PCR bias was corrected computationally using synthetic template baselines, and reads within Hamming distance 2 were collapsed, with unmergeable singletons discarded. By aligning reads against IMGT, V, D and J genes, CDR3 length, and insertions or deletions at six rearrangement sites were assigned. Within each subset, clonotype counts were normalized to sorted cell number, after which true diversity and Gini coefficients were computed with the tcR R package. Repertoire sharing was quantified using the overlap coefficient calculated on TCRB nucleotide sequences. Out-of-frame TCRB sequences from naive cells were analyzed as a proxy for the pre-selection repertoire. As stored in TCRdb, this immuneACCESS dataset retains in-frame rearrangements with V and J assigned. A fraction of the clones does not appear; measured against another copy, unresolved V genes explain less than half of the discrepancy, and the remainder lacks a known reason. Clonal size and the V and J genes are those of that table, whereas D and trimming came from the DNA. Within this sample are nearly 250,000 clones, with around 65% of them counted one time only. Around 0.05% of the sample lies in the top ten.

The sequenced sample was naive CD4+ T cells from blood. According to the study, the label for this sample's cell subset or site signals: true naive CD4+ T cells. The sequence came from a man aged 25 to 45 in good health. The chain joins TRBV5-1 to TRBJ2-1; the D segment cannot be called with confidence. The sequence in DNA is TGCGCCAGCAGAATAGGGCTTGACAATGAGCAGTTCTTC. Its translation is CASRIGLDNEQFF.